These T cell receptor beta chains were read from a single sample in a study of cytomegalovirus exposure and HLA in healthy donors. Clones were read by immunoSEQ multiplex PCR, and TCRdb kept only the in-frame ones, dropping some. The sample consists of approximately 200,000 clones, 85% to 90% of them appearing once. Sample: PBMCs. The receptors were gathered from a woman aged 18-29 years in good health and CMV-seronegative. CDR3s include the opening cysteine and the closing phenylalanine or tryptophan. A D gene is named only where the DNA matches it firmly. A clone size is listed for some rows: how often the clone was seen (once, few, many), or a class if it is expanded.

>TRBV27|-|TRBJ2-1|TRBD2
TGTGCCAGCAGTTTTCTGGGACTAGGTGACAATGAGCAGTTCTTC
CASSFLGLGDNEQFF
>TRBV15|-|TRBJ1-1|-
TGTGCCACCAGCATTATCGAGGGAGGCACTGAAGCTTTCTTT
CATSIIEGGTEAFF
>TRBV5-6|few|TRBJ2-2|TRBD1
TGTGCCAGCAGCTTCGGACAGGGGTACACCGGGGAGCTGTTTTTT
CASSFGQGYTGELFF
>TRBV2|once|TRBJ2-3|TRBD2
TGTGCCACTAGCGGGCTTACTCCAGATACGCAGTATTTT
CATSGLTPDTQYF
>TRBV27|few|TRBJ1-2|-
TGTGCCAGCAGTTTATCAGGGGGGGATCACTATGGCTACACCTTC
CASSLSGGDHYGYTF
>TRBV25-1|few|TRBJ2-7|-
TGTGCCAGCAGTCCTTCCGTCGAGCAGTACTTC
CASSPSVEQYF
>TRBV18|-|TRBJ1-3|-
TGTGCCAGCTCACCACGACAGCACCTCTCTGGAAACACCATATATTTT
CASSPRQHLSGNTIYF
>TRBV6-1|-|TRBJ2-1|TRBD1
TGTGCCAGCAGTGAAAGGGGGCAAGGCTACAATGAGCAGTTCTTC
CASSERGQGYNEQFF
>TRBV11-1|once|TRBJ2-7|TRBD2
TGTGCCAGCAGCGAAAGCGGACTAGCGGACTACGAGCAGTACTTC
CASSESGLADYEQYF
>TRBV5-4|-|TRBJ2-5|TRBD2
TGTGCCAGCAGTCCGCGGACGAGCGGGAGGGCCCGGGAGACCCAGTACTTC
CASSPRTSGRARETQYF
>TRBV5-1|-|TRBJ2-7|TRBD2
TGCGCCAGCAGCTCCATACCAACCCCCGGGACTAGCGGGATCGCCGGCTCCTACGAGCAGTACTTC
CASSSIPTPGTSGIAGSYEQYF
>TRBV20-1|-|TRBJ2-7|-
TGCAGTGCTAGACCAACTTACGAGCAGTACTTC
CSARPTYEQYF
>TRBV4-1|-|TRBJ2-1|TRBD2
TGCGCCAGCAGCCACCAACCAGCGGGAGGGCACAATGAGCAGTTCTTC
CASSHQPAGGHNEQFF
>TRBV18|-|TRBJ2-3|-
TGTGCCAGCTCCCGGGGAACCCCAGGCACAGATACGCAGTATTTT
CASSRGTPGTDTQYF
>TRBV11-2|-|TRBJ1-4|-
TGTGCCAGTGCGGGCGAAAAACTGTTTTTT
CASAGEKLFF
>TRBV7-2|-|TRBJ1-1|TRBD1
TGTGCCAGCAGCTTTATGGGGACAGGGGGGGGGACTGAAGCTTTCTTT
CASSFMGTGGGTEAFF
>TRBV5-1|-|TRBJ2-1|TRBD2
TGCGCCAGCAGCTTGGCGGCGGGAGCGCTCTACAATGAGCAGTTCTTC
CASSLAAGALYNEQFF
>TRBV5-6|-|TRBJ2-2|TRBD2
TGTGCCAGCAGCTCCTTAGCGGGAGCGGTGAACACCGGGGAGCTGTTTTTT
CASSSLAGAVNTGELFF
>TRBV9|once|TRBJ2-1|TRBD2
TGTGCCAGCAGCGGACTAGCGGGAGGAAGTGAGCAGTTCTTC
CASSGLAGGSEQFF
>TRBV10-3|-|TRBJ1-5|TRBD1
TGTGCCATCAGCCAGGGGGCGGACAGCAATCAGCCCCAGCATTTT
CAISQGADSNQPQHF
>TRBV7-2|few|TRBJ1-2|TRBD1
TGTGCCAGCAGCACAACAGGGGGCGGCTATGGCTACACCTTC
CASSTTGGGYGYTF
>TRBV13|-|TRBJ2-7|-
TGTGCCAGCAGCCTTACCTCGGACTTCCCCTACGAGCAGTACTTC
CASSLTSDFPYEQYF
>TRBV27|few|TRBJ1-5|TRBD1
TGTGCCAGCAGCCTAGGCGGGACAGGCAGCAATCAGCCCCAGCATTTT
CASSLGGTGSNQPQHF
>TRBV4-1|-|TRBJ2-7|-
TGCGCCAGCAGCCAAGACGGACAATCCTACGAGCAGTACTTC
CASSQDGQSYEQYF